One and the same sample provided the 2 T cell receptor beta chains below, sequenced in a study of blood T cell repertoires in COVID-19. Measured with immunoSEQ multiplex PCR; TCRdb has only the in-frame clones, and not every one. The sample lists roughly 270,000 clones, 85% occurring once. Material: PBMCs or T cells enriched from blood (not recorded which). All receptors derive from a woman in her forties or fifties who had recovered from COVID-19.

The rearrangement joins TRBV28 to TRBJ1-1, with 7 positions matching TRBD1. V dropped 6 bases and J dropped 2; count of bases not matched to a gene: 9. CDR1 and CDR2 (germline): MDHEN, SYDVKM. The CDR3 runs to 15 residues. The CDR3 protein is CASRPLDRVNTEAFF. In DNA, the CDR3 is TGTGCCAGCAGACCTCTTGACAGGGTAAACACTGAAGCTTTCTTT.

The J gene is TRBJ2-1, the V gene TRBV7-6, with 7 bases matching TRBD2. J was trimmed by 0 bases and V by 1 base; bases with no gene match: 9. The CDR3 runs to 18 residues. CDR1 is SGHVS, CDR2 FNYEAQ, per germline. CDR3 loop: CASSLDFTRESSYNEQFF. The CDR3 nucleotides are TGTGCCAGCAGCTTAGATTTTACGCGGGAGAGCTCCTACAATGAGCAGTTCTTC.